This TCR beta chain came from a study of blood T cell repertoires in COVID-19. Study-wide context: There were acute and convalescent COVID-19 samples, and they came from the United States, Italy and Spain.

Produced via immunoSEQ multiplex PCR; TCRdb's table is partial and in-frame only. The sample has almost 300,000 clones, about 88% seen once. V lost 1 base to trimming and J lost 2 bases, with 10 bases between them. The CDR3 covers 15 residues. Germline values: CDR1 SGHTA, CDR2 FQGNSA. The source of this sequence is a man between 70 and 80 years old with acute or convalescent COVID-19. The genes are TRBV7-2 and TRBJ2-3; no reliable D call. Material: peripheral blood. In nucleotides, the CDR3 is TGTGCCAGCAGCTTAGGCCCGACAAACACAGATACGCAGTATTTT. This codes for CASSLGPTNTDTQYF.